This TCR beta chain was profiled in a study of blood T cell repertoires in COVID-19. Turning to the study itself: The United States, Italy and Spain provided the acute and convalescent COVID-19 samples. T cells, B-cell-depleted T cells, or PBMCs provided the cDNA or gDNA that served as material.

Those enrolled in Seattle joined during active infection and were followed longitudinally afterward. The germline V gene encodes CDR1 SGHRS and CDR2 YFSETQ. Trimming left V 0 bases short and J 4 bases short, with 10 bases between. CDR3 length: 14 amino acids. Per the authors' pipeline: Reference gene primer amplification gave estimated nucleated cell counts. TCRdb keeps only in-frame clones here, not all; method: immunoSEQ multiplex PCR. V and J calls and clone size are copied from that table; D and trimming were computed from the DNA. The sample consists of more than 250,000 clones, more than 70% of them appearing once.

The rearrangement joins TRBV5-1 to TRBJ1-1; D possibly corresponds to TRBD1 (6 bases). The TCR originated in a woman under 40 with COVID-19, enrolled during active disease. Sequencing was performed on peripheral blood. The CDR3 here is CASSLEGVGTEAFF. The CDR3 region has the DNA TGCGCCAGCAGCTTGGAGGGGGTTGGCACTGAAGCTTTCTTT. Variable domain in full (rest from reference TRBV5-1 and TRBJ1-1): KAGVTQTPRYLIKTRGQQVTLSCSPISGHRSVSWYQQTPGQGLQFLFEYFSETQRNKGNFPGRFSGRQFSNSRSEMNVSTLELGDSALYLCASSLEGVGTEAFFGQGTRLTVV.